The entry below gives a single T cell receptor (beta chain) sequence along with its context. Its antigen is not yet known. One base away there is no much larger clone; base qualities are not given. This sample is drawn from a study of cytomegalovirus exposure and HLA in healthy donors (dated 2017 in TCRdb). In terms of the full investigation: An earlier analysis of about 530 of the donors reported 276 Gb of sequence data and about 120 million unique TCR beta sequences obtained from 180 million or so T cells. Rather than using new phenotypic data, the later analysis identified candidate immune exposures from TCR beta sequences and from how often those sequences occurred across donors. To study patterns of TCR occurrence, a later analysis re-analyzed previously published TCR beta repertoires from 650 to 750 donors and added high-resolution HLA genotyping. Because of strong linkage in the cohort, five DR-DQ haplotypes were treated as single units for association and clustering. Class I and class II HLA loci were covered by the typing at four-digit resolution. Donor age, sex, ethnicity and CMV serostatus were compiled alongside the repertoire data. The number of typed donors differed by locus: about 620-640 for A, B, C, DRB1 and DQB1; about 520 for DQA1; approximately 600 for DPA1; and approximately 450 for DPB1. Genome-wide SNP genotypes for about three fifths of the roughly 670 donors were used in a later genetic analysis, which treated that subset as a discovery cohort. The study used immunosequencing to profile the T cell repertoires of approximately 640 subjects and linked those repertoires to cytomegalovirus serostatus. The study aimed to test whether signatures of past pathogen exposure could be identified by cataloging public T cell receptors. Of the 350 to 400 genotyped donors, around 81% fell in the genetic ancestry cluster associated with self-reported Caucasian donors. The study combined high-throughput TCR immunosequencing, statistical association of individual TCRs with disease status, and machine learning to predict cytomegalovirus infection status. An early release that covered 640 HLA-typed donors contained approximately 300 gigabases of sequencing data and tens of millions of unique TCR sequences. A separate validation cohort of roughly 130 different subjects was used in addition to the roughly 700-subject first cohort. An earlier analysis of 450 to 750 of the donors used high-throughput TCR beta sequencing to judge whether each TCR beta V gene segment behaved as functional or pseudogenic. Among about 410 genotyped donors of the cohort, an average of roughly 230,000 unique TCR beta nucleotide sequences was sequenced per donor, of which about 18% were non-productive. Every repertoire in the discovery cohort had been generated on one and the same sequencing platform.

The cohort was made up of approximately 670 healthy bone marrow donors. Cohort members were all nominally healthy when sampled, although unrecorded immune exposures were likely present. The donor tested CMV seronegative and was one of the 352 seronegative cohort members. Each donor provided a peripheral blood sample, and peripheral blood mononuclear cells were used for TCR beta sequencing. The Qiagen DNeasy Blood Extraction Kit was used to extract genomic DNA from the blood cell samples. V lost 0 bases and J lost 4 bases; the stretch between them is 10 bases long. CDR1 SGHTS and CDR2 YDEGEE were looked up in the germline V gene. Including cysteine and phenylalanine, the CDR3 has 14 amino acids. Only the CDR3 part of the read is kept: 42 bases, read in frame from the first base. Study-wide findings and limitations: In a later analysis, some 17,000 TCR beta sequences were associated with specific HLA alleles at a false discovery rate of 0.05. Assigning TCR associations to individual alleles was difficult when HLA alleles, especially DR and DQ, strongly co-occurred. Several of the top co-occurrence clusters appeared to be linked to parvovirus B19, influenza, CMV and Epstein-Barr virus, according to a later analysis. A later genetic analysis associated a missense DCLRE1C variant with V-gene and J-gene trimming of TCR beta chains, and an independent cohort replicated the association. In vitro tests confirmed that a few of the cytomegalovirus-associated TCR beta chains recognize cytomegalovirus antigens. According to a later genetic analysis, donors in an Asian-associated ancestry cluster had fewer N-insertions in productive TCRs than the approximately 630-donor mean. Because some donors lacked HLA typing at each locus, the association tests relied only on the typed subset. In both the original and validation cohorts, the classifier was reported to diagnose cytomegalovirus status with high specificity and sensitivity. Because counts were too low, roughly 18 rarely observed V segments, including chromosome 9 orphons, were left out of the earlier analysis of approximately 500 of the donors. A group of highly shared sequence variants was considered likely to be a technical artifact of the sequencing pipeline. The authors suggested that the approach could potentially be extended to other disease states and immunological phenotypes. Only TCR beta chains were sequenced in this cohort, and the absence of alpha or paired-chain data limited detectable features. Broadly in line with IMGT annotations, most TCR beta V segments showed up in productive rearrangements about 87% or about 30% of the time in an earlier analysis of approximately 600 of the donors. Correlated functional status among segregating V segments might be attributable to linkage disequilibrium, but an unknown experimental factor could not be ruled out. Across donors, most TCR sequences were observed very rarely, whereas some public TCRs were present in many individuals. In a later analysis, most CMV-associated TCR beta chains were found to appear HLA-restricted, with HLA associations seemingly driven largely by CMV exposure. In a later analysis, HLA-associated TCR beta chains showed more clonal expansion and lower generation probabilities than non-associated chains that were equally common. Immune exposure information for the cohort was limited to CMV serostatus. In a later analysis, the rate of TCR association differed among HLA loci, with DRB1 alleles having the most associated TCRs and HLA-C alleles having the fewest. Some IMGT-functional V segments, including TRBV6-2 and TRBV6-3, could not be told apart with the 87-base-pair reads, so those segments were excluded. A further reported finding was that TCR beta sequences accurately predicted the HLA-A and HLA-B alleles for most subjects in the first cohort. Presence/absence analyses assumed roughly uniform sequencing depth across donors, an assumption that may not hold. The study gave a list of 150 to 200 TCR beta chains associated with cytomegalovirus.

The library was generated by the immunoSEQ multiplex PCR assay. For the multiplex PCR, a mixture combining 60 forward primers for TCR Vbeta segments and 13 reverse primers for TCR Jbeta segments was used. Amplification of the CDR3 region of rearranged TCR beta genes was performed with a multiplex PCR assay on genomic DNA. On the Illumina HiSeq System, the amplified TCR beta libraries were sequenced as 87-base-pair reads. On the authors' methods: A later analysis tallied tens of millions of unique TCR beta chains across the 610 or so repertoires, and about 12 million of those chains were shared by two or more donors. To remove PCR and sequencing errors, raw reads were error-corrected and collapsed into unique sequences using a nearest-neighbor algorithm that merged closely related sequences. V, D and J gene segments were assigned by aligning CDR3 sequences to IMGT reference sequences. For a sequence to be retained, a match of at least six nucleotides to both a V gene segment and a J gene segment was required. Rearrangements were classified as productive when the CDR3 lacked stop codons and remained in frame with V and J, and all other rearrangements were classified as non-productive. Following IMGT convention, CDR3 was defined as the stretch from the second conserved V-encoded cysteine up to the conserved J-encoded phenylalanine. The earlier analysis of about 560 of the donors excluded any sequence lacking an unambiguous match to a single V gene segment. In an earlier analysis of approximately 550 of the donors, V segments were called functional above 56.7% productive rearrangements and were called segregating when the between-donor standard deviation exceeded 5%. To diagnose cytomegalovirus status from the catalog of TCR beta chain sequences, a statistical classification framework was built. A later analysis assigned V and J genes by comparing TCR nucleotide sequences with IMGT/GENE-DB human TR gene sequences. In a later analysis, CDR3 sequences and most-parsimonious VDJ recombination scenarios were assigned using the TCRdist pipeline. In a later analysis, each TCR beta chain was defined by its CDR3 amino acid sequence together with its V-gene family, and reads without a unique V-gene family were excluded. As a way to deal with suspected cross-contamination and a sequencing artifact, a later analysis dropped roughly 600 nucleotide sequences that were highly shared and had low generation probability. In a later analysis, a clonal expansion index was calculated for each public chain from normalized within-repertoire ranks of inferred template counts. A later analysis computed generation probabilities with a VDJ recombination model fitted to out-of-frame rearrangements, and checked the results against IGoR. Hypergeometric tests were used in a later analysis to score TCR-TCR, TCR-HLA and TCR-CMV co-occurrence, with a repertoire-size bias correction applied to the TCR pairs. To estimate false discovery rates, a later analysis permuted the HLA or CMV assignments 20 times. In a later analysis, co-occurring TCRs were grouped using DBSCAN, and TCRdist sequence similarity was added for clustering within HLA-allele-positive subsets. Repertoires with fewer than 30,000 or more than 120,000 public chains, plus five repertoires with anomalous nucleotide sharing, were excluded from co-occurrence clustering. The immuneACCESS repertoire file appears here via TCRdb, limited to in-frame rearrangements. These files lack a portion of the clones; in checked studies, under half of the deficit traces to unresolved V genes, and the cause of the others is not known. That table is the source of V, J and clone size, and D and trimming were worked out from the DNA. For this sample the table gives 150,000 to 200,000 clones, of which 65% to 80% were detected only once. The ten largest clones add up to approximately 1.1% of the sample.

This chain is built from TRBV5-8 and TRBJ2-5; TRBD2 is a weak D gene call, 6 bases matching. The origin of this receptor is a woman in her thirties or forties in good health and CMV-seronegative. Sequences were obtained from PBMCs. The nucleotide sequence reads as follows: TGTGCCAGCAGCTTGGTAACGGGAGCAGAGACCCAGTACTTC. This codes for CASSLVTGAETQYF.